One T cell receptor (beta chain) is described in this entry. Its antigen is undetermined. The record originates from a study of radiation and T cells in renal cell carcinoma. This CDR3 is built from 15 residues. Germline V gives CDR1 LNHNV, CDR2 YYDKDF (reference sequence). V gave up 5 bases and J gave up 3 bases, with 17 bases separating them. Broader study findings: No pretreatment tumor biopsies were available for baseline clonotypes.

The protocol was immunoSEQ multiplex PCR, while the TCRdb copy is restricted to in-frame clones and leaves out a portion. The sample lists some 75,000 clones, 82% occurring once. Noted time point: blood 2 weeks post-SBRT. Documented treatment: 15 Gy SBRT to primary tumor, nephrectomy 4 weeks later. The TCR was taken from a man aged 55-75 years with renal cell carcinoma. This rearrangement joins TRBV15 to TRBJ2-7, with D possibly matching TRBD1 (6 bases). The sequencing here drew on blood, taken from a patient whose treatment included radiotherapy and nephrectomy. CDR3 residues: CATSWVVGAYYEQYF. Here the CDR3 DNA reads TGTGCCACCAGCTGGGTGGTGGGGGCGTACTACGAGCAGTACTTC.